This TCR beta chain was obtained from a study of cytomegalovirus exposure and HLA in healthy donors. Study results and caveats: A later analysis found common viral pathogens apparently linked to several of the most significant clusters.

A multiplex PCR was run with 60 Vbeta primers and 13 Jbeta primers. Some clones are missing from TCRdb's copy, which holds only in-frame ones; the method was immunoSEQ multiplex PCR. The profile shows under 150,000 clones, almost 80% of them singletons. As for this clone: Its specificity is not known.

Germline CDR1 reads MGHRA; CDR2 reads YSYEKL. This CDR3 has 17 residues. The V segment lost 1 base and the J segment 7 bases; nucleotides outside the gene matches: 13. The sample comprised PBMCs. The J gene is TRBJ2-1, the V gene TRBV4-1; 7 positions match TRBD1. The sequence was collected from a man between 18 and 35 years old in good health and CMV-seronegative. The chain's CDR3 is CASSQGVLDRVGNEQFF. CDR3 sequence (DNA): TGCGCCAGCAGCCAAGGCGTACTAGACAGGGTGGGGAATGAGCAGTTCTTC.